These 4 T cell receptor beta chains came from one sample sequenced in a study of T cell responses to AZD1222 COVID-19 vaccine. TCRdb's copy holds only in-frame clones and misses some; the assay was immunoSEQ multiplex PCR. Here the sample spans more than 100,000 clones, about nine tenths being singletons. The sample consisted of peripheral blood, taken on day 0 of AZD1222 vaccination. These receptors came from an adult in good health.

The V and J genes are TRBV7-2 and TRBJ2-5; 11 positions match TRBD2. J gave up 7 bases and V 4 bases, and 14 bases lay outside the gene matches. The germline gives CDR1 SGHTA, CDR2 FQGNSA. This CDR3 comprises 17 residues. Here the CDR3 reads CASSYLGGLAAYGTQYF. The CDR3 DNA is TGTGCCAGCAGCTACCTTGGGGGACTAGCGGCCTACGGGACCCAGTACTTC.

This rearrangement joins TRBV7-2 to TRBJ1-1; D ambiguous. V was pared by 5 bases and J by 0 bases, with 7 bases between. The CDR3 spans 13 residues. CDR1 SGHTA and CDR2 FQGNSA come from the germline V gene. The CDR3 reads CASSTPMNTEAFF. In DNA, the CDR3 is TGTGCCAGCAGCACGCCCATGAACACTGAAGCTTTCTTT.

The chain has TRBV4-3 and TRBJ2-3; D is possibly TRBD1 or TRBD2 (6 bases each). CDR3 length equals 15 residues. Germline V gives CDR1 LGHNA, CDR2 YSLEER. V was clipped by 0 bases and J by 4 bases, with 11 bases between them. CDR3 amino acids: CASSQDRGLADTQYF. In nucleotides, the CDR3 is TGCGCCAGCAGCCAAGACAGGGGACTGGCAGATACGCAGTATTTT.

The chain couples TRBV5-1 to TRBJ2-4; D perhaps matches TRBD1 (7 bases). Germline values: CDR1 SGHRS, CDR2 YFSETQ. The ends were cut back, 4 bases at V and 8 bases at J, with 22 bases in the middle. The CDR3 totals 16 residues. This CDR3 reads CASSQGDSSTGDIQYF. The CDR3 DNA sequence: TGCGCCAGCAGCCAGGGGGACAGCTCAACGGGAGACATTCAGTACTTC.